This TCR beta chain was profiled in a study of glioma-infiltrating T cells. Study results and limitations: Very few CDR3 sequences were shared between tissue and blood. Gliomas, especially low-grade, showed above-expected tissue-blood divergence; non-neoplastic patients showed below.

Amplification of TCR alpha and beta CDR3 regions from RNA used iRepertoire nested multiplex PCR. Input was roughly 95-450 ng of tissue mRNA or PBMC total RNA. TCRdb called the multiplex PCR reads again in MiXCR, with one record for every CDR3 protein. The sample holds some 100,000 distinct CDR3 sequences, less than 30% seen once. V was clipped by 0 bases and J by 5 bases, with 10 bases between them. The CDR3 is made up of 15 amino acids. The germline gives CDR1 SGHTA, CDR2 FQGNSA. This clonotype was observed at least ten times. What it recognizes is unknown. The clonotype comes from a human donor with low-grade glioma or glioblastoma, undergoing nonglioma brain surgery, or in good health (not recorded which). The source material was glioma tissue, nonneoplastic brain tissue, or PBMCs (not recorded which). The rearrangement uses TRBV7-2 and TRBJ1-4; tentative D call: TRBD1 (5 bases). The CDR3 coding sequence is TGTGCCAGCAGCTTAGCGGTGGGGCCCAATGAAAAACTGTTTTTT. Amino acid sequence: CASSLAVGPNEKLFF.